This TCR beta chain was captured in a study of tumor-infiltrating lymphocytes in primary liver carcinoma. Study-wide points: The study found tumor-adjacent and tumor-blood pairs overlapped less than tumor region pairs. Researchers report that only about 7.5-24% of top clones turned up in all five tumor regions.

For this clonotype: The antigen remains undetermined. Mismatch with germline at one junction end may stem from a read error.

The researchers produced TCR beta cDNA from approximately 460 ng total RNA with a constant-region primer. Libraries covering TCR beta were generated through three nested multiplex PCR rounds (using a slightly modified ARM-PCR). The two initial PCR rounds, about 9 cycles each, used TRBV1-TRBV30 forward and C-beta reverse primers. TCRdb called the multiplex PCR reads again in MiXCR, with one record for every CDR3 protein. Among 90,000 to 100,000 distinct CDR3 sequences listed, roughly 69% were seen once. Between roughly 17 and 31 mg of unsorted bulk tissue served as the source from which RNA and DNA were co-extracted. The CDR3 has 13 amino acids. Per the germline V gene, CDR1 is SGHNT and CDR2 is YENEEA.

Sequencing was done on a sample of liver tumor tissue from sampling region 5. Subset reported: tumor region T5, tumor centre. This chain links TRBV11-3 with TRBJ2-1; TRBD2 matches 10 bases. This TCR was sampled from a woman in her fifties or sixties with primary liver carcinoma and hepatitis B virus infection. CDR3 DNA: TGTGCCAGCAGCTGGACTAGCGGTGGTGGGCAGCCCTTC. Protein product: CASSWTSGGGQPF.